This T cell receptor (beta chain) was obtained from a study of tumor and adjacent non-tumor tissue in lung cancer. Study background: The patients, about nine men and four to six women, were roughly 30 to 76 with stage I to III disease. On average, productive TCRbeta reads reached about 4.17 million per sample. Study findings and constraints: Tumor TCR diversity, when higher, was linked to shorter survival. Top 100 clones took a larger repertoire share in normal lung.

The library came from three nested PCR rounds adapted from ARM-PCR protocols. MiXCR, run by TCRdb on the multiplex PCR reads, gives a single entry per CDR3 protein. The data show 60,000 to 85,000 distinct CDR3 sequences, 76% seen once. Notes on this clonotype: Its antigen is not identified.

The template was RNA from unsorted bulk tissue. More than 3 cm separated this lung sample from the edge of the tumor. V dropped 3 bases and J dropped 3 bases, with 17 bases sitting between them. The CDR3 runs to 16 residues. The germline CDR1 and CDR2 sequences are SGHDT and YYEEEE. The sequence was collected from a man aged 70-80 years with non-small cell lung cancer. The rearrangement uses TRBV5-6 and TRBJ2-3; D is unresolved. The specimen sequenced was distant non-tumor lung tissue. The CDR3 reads CASSYRRSVLTDTQYF. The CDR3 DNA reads TGTGCCAGCAGCTACCGGCGATCCGTTCTGACAGATACGCAGTATTTT.